The source of this T cell receptor beta chain is a study of T cell responses to AZD1222 COVID-19 vaccine. Broader study findings: Sampled repertoires all dated from after the peak T cell response. Unmutated regions of variants are reportedly targeted by nearly half of spike-specific TCRs.

A note on this clone: Its antigen is currently unknown.

Assay used: immunoSEQ multiplex PCR; TCRdb lists only in-frame clones, some missing. The sample gives approximately 180,000 clones, around 89% of which show up once; about 4.1% is in the top ten. This clonotype originated in an adult who received the MenACWY meningococcal vaccine as a control. The sample was peripheral blood, taken 28 days after the second dose of the MenACWY control vaccine.

The DNA of the CDR3 is TGTGCCAGCAGCTTAGCGCACGGTAGCGCCTACGAGCAGTACTTC. This codes for CASSLAHGSAYEQYF. The chain employs TRBV7-2 and TRBJ2-7; D is perhaps TRBD2 (5 bases). Looked up from germline, CDR1 is SGHTA and CDR2 is FQGNSA. The CDR3 loop spans 15 amino acids. V lost 0 bases and J 2 bases, leaving 11 bases between the germline ends.